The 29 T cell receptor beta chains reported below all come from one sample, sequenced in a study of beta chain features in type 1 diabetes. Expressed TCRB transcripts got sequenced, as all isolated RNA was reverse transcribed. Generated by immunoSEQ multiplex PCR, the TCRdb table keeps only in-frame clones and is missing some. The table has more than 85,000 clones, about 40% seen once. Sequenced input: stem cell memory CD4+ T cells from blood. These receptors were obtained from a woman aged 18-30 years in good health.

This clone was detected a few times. This CDR3 reads CASSLEGRGVGANVLTF. CDR3 in DNA: TGTGCCAGCAGCTTAGAAGGTCGGGGGGTGGGGGCCAACGTCCTGACTTTC. The chain recombines TRBV7-9 with TRBJ2-6; 7 bases align to TRBD2. Germline-derived CDR1 and CDR2 are SEHNR and FQNEAQ (reference sequence). This CDR3 is built from 17 residues. V lost 1 base and J lost 4; bases outside the gene matches: 7.

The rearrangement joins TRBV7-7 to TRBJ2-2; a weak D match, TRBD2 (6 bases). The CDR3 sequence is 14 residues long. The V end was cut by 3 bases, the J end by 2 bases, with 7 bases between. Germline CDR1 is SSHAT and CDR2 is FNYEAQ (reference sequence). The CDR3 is CASSLAGNTGELFF. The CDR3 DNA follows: TGTGCCAGCAGCTTGGCGGGAAACACCGGGGAGCTGTTTTTT.

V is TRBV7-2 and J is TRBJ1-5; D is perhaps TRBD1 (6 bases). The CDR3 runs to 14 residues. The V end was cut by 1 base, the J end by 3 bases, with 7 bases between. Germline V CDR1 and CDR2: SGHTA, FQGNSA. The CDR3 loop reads CASSLGQVNQPQHF. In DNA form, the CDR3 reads TGTGCCAGCAGCTTAGGACAGGTCAATCAGCCCCAGCATTTT.

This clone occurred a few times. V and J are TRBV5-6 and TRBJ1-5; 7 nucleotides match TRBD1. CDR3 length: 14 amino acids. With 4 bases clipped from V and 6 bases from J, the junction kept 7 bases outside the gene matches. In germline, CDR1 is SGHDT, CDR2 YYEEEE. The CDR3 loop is CASSHRGRSQPQHF. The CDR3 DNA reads TGTGCCAGCAGCCACAGGGGTCGGAGTCAGCCCCAGCATTTT.

The CDR3 bases are TGTGCCAGCAGTTTGGATCTAGCGGGAGGAACCGGGGAGCTGTTTTTT. It encodes CASSLDLAGGTGELFF. This chain connects TRBV28 to TRBJ2-2; the match to TRBD2 covers 11 bases. V dropped 3 bases and J dropped 5; count of bases not matched to a gene: 5. Looked up from germline, CDR1 is MDHEN and CDR2 is SYDVKM. This CDR3 has 16 residues.

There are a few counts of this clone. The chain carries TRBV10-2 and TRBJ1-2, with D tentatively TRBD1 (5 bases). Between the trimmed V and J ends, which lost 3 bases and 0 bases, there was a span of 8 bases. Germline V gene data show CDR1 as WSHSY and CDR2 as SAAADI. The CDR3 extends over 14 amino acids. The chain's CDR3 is CASSEFRANYGYTF. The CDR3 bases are TGCGCCAGCAGTGAATTCAGGGCTAACTATGGCTACACCTTC.

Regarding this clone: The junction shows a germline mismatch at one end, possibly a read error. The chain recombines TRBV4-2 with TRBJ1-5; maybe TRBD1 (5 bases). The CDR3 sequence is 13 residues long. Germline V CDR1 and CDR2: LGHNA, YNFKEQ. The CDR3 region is CAGSRGQNQPQHF. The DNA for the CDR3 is TGTGCCGGCAGCCGGGGCCAGAATCAGCCCCAGCATTTT.

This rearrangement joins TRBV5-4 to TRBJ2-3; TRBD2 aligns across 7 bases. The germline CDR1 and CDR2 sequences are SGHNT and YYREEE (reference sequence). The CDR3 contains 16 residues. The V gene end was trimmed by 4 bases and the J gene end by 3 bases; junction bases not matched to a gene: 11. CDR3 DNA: TGTGCCAGCAGCCTAGTTGAGGGAGGGCCAACAGATACGCAGTATTTT. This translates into CASSLVEGGPTDTQYF.

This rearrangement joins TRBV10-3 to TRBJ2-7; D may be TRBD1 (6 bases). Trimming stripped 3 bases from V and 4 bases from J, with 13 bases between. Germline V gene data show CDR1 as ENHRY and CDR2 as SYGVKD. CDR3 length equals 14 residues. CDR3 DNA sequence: TGTGCCATCAGTGAATTGGGGGCGTCGTACGAGCAGTACTTC. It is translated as CAISELGASYEQYF.

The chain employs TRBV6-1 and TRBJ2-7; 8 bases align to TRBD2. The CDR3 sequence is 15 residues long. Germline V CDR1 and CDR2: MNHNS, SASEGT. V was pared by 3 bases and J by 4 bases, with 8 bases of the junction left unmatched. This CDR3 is CASSEGSGRFYEQYF. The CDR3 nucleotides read TGTGCCAGCAGTGAGGGGAGCGGGAGATTTTACGAGCAGTACTTC.

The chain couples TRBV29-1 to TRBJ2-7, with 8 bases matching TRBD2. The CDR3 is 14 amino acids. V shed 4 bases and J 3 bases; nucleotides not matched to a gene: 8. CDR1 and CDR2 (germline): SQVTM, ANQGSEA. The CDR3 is CSVGGSGILYEQYF. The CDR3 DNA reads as TGCAGCGTTGGGGGTAGCGGGATCCTCTACGAGCAGTACTTC.

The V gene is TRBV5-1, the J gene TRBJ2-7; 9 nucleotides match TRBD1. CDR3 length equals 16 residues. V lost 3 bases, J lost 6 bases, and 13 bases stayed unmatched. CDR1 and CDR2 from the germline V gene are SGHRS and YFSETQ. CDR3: CASSSTNGQGLLEQYF. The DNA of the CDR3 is TGCGCCAGCAGCTCAACGAACGGACAGGGGTTACTCGAGCAGTACTTC.

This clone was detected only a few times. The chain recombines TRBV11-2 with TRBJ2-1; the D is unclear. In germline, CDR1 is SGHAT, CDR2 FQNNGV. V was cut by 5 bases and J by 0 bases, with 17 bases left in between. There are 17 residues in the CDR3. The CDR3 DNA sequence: TGTGCCAGCAGCCCAAGGATGGCTCGGAGCTCCTACAATGAGCAGTTCTTC. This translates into CASSPRMARSSYNEQFF.

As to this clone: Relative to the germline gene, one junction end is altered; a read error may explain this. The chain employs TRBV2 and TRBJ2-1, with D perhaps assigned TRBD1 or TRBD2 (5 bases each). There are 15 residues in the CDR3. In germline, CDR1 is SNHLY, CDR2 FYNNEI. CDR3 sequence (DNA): TGTGCCAGCAGAGAACAGGCTGGACTTTACACTGAGCAGTTCTTC. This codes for CASREQAGLYTEQFF.

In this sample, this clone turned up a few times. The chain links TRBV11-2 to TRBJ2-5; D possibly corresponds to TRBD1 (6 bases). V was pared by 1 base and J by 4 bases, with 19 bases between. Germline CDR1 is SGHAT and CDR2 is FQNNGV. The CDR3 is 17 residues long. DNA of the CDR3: TGTGCCAGCAGCTTAGCTTTTGGGGGCGCTAGTTCAGAGACCCAGTACTTC. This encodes CASSLAFGGASSETQYF.

The CDR3: CASSPGLANTGELFF. CDR3 in DNA: TGCGCCAGCAGCCCGGGACTAGCCAACACCGGGGAGCTGTTTTTT. This sequence joins TRBV5-1 and TRBJ2-2; 9 bases map to TRBD2. This CDR3 is built from 15 residues. J lost 2 bases, V lost 4 bases, and 3 bases had no gene match. Per the germline V gene, CDR1 is SGHRS and CDR2 is YFSETQ.

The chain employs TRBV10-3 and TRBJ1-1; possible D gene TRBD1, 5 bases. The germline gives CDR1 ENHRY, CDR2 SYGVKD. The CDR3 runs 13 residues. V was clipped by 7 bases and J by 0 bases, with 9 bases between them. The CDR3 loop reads CAINQGVNTEAFF. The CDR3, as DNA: TGTGCCATCAACCAAGGGGTGAACACTGAAGCTTTCTTT.

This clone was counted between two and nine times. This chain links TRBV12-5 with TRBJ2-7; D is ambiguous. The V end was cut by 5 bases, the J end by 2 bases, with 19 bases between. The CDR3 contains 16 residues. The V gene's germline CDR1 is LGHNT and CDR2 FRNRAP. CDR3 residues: CASGQPPGTVTYEQYF. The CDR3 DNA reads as TGTGCTAGTGGTCAACCCCCCGGAACAGTAACCTACGAGCAGTACTTC. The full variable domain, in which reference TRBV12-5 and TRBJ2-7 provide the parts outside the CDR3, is DARVTQTPRHKVTEMGQEVTMRCQPILGHNTVFWYRQTMMQGLELLAYFRNRAPLDDSGMPKDRFSAEMPDATLATLKIQPSEPRDSAVYFCASGQPPGTVTYEQYFGPGTRLTVT.

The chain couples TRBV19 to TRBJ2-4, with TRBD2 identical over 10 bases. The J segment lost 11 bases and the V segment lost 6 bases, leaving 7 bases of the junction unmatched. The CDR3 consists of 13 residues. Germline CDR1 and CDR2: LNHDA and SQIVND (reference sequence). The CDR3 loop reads CASSKMGLAFQYF. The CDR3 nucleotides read TGTGCCAGTAGCAAAATGGGACTAGCGTTTCAGTACTTC.

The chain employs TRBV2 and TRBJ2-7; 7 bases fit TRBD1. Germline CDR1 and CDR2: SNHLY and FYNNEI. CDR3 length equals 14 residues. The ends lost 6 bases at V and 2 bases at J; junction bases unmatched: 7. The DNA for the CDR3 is TGTGCCAGCAGAACCGGGACAGCTCCCTACGAGCAGTACTTC. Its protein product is CASRTGTAPYEQYF. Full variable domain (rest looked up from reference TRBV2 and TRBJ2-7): EPEVTQTPSHQVTQMGQEVILRCVPISNHLYFYWYRQILGQKVEFLVSFYNNEISEKSEIFDDQFSVERPDGSNFTLKIRSTKLEDSAMYFCASRTGTAPYEQYFGPGTRLTVT.

CDR3 sequence reads: CASSLTPAGGTEAFF. The CDR3 DNA follows: TGTGCCAGCAGCTTAACCCCAGCGGGCGGCACTGAAGCTTTCTTT. The rearrangement joins TRBV7-9 to TRBJ1-1; D gene uncertain. The CDR3 runs to 15 residues. Trimming shortened V by 2 bases and J by 4 bases, and 14 bases separated the two germline ends. CDR1 and CDR2 from the germline V gene are SEHNR and FQNEAQ (reference sequence).

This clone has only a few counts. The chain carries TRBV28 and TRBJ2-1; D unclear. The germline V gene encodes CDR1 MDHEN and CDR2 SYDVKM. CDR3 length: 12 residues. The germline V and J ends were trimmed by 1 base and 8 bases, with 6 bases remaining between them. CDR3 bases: TGTGCCAGCAGTTTATCTTCTTATGAGCAGTTCTTC. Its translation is CASSLSSYEQFF.

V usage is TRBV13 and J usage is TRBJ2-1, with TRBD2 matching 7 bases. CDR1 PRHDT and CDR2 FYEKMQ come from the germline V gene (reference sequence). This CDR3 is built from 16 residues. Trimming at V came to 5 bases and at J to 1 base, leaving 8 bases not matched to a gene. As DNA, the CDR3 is TGTGCCAGCAGCATGACGCTAGCGGAATCCTACAATGAGCAGTTCTTC. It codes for CASSMTLAESYNEQFF.

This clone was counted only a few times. This chain's CDR3 is CASSVSGSTYEQYF. In nucleotides, the CDR3 is TGTGCCAGCAGTGTTAGCGGGAGTACCTACGAGCAGTACTTC. This chain connects TRBV25-1 to TRBJ2-7; 9 bases are a match to TRBD2. Losses at the gene ends were 4 bases for V and 2 bases for J; bases not matched to a gene: 3. CDR3 length equals 14 residues. Germline CDR1 reads MGHDK; CDR2 reads SYGVNS.

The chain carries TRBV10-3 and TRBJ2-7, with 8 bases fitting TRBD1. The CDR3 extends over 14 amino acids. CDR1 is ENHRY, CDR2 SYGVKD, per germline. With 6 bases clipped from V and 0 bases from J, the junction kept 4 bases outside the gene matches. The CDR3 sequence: CAIRGTGSSYEQYF. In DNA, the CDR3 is TGTGCCATCAGGGGGACAGGCAGCTCCTACGAGCAGTACTTC.

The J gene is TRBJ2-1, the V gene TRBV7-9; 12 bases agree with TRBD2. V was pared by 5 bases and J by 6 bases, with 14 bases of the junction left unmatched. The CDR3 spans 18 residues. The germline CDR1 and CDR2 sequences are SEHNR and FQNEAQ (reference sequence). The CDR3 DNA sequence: TGTGCCAGCAGCCCTTATGGGTCTAGCGGGAGGGCCGTCAATGAGCAGTTCTTC. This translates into CASSPYGSSGRAVNEQFF.

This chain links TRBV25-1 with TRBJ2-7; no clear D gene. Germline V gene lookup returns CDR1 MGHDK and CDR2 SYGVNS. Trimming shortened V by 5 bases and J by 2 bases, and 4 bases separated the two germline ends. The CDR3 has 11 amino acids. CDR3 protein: CASSNTYEQYF. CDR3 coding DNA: TGTGCCAGCAGTAATACCTACGAGCAGTACTTC.

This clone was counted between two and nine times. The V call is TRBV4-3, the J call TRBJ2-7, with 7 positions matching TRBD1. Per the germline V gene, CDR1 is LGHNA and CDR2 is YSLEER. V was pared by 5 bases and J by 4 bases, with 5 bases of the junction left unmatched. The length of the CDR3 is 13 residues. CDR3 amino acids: CASSRGTAYEQYF. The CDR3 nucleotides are TGCGCCAGCAGCAGAGGGACAGCTTACGAGCAGTACTTC.

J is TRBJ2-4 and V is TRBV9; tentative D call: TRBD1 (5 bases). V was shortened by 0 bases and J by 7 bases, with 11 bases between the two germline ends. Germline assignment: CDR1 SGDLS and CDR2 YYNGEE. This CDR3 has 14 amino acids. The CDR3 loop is CASSVARGANIQYF. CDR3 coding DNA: TGTGCCAGCAGCGTAGCTAGGGGTGCGAACATTCAGTACTTC.